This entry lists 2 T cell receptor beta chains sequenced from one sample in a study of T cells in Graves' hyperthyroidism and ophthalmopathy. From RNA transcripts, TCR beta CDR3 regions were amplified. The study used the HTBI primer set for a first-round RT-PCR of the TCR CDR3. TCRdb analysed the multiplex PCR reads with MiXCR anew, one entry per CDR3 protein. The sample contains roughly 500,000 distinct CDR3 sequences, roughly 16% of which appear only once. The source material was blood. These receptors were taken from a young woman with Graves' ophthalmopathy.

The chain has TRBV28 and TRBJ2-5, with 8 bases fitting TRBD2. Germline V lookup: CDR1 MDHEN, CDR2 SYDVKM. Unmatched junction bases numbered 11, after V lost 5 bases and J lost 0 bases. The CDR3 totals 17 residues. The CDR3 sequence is CASSNRPGGAYQETQYF. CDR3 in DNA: TGTGCCAGCAGTAACCGCCCGGGAGGGGCGTACCAAGAGACCCAGTACTTC.

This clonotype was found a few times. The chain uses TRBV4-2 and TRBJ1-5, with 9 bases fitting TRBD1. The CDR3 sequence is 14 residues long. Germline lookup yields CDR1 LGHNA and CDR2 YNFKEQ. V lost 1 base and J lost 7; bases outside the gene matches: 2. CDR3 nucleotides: TGTGCCAGCAGCCAAGTCGGGACAGGGCAGCCCCAGCATTTT. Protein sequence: CASSQVGTGQPQHF.